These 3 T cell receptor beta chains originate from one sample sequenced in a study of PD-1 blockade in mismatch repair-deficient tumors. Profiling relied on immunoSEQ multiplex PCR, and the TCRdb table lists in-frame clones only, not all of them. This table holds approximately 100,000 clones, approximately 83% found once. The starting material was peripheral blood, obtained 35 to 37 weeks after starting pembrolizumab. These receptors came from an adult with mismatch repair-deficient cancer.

The CDR3 coding sequence is TGTGCCAGCAGCTTAGAGGGGAAGGGGTTAAGCTCCTACGAGCAGTACTTC. Protein sequence: CASSLEGKGLSSYEQYF. The chain combines TRBV11-2 with TRBJ2-7, with a possible D match to TRBD1 (5 bases). Trimming took 0 bases from V and 0 from J, leaving 15 bases between them. The CDR3 covers 17 residues. The germline V gene encodes CDR1 SGHAT and CDR2 FQNNGV. Full variable domain (remainder filled in from reference TRBV11-2 and TRBJ2-7): EAGVAQSPRYKIIEKRQSVAFWCNPISGHATLYWYQQILGQGPKLLIQFQNNGVVDDSQLPKDRFSAERLKGVDSTLKIQPAKLEDSAVYLCASSLEGKGLSSYEQYFGPGTRLTVT.

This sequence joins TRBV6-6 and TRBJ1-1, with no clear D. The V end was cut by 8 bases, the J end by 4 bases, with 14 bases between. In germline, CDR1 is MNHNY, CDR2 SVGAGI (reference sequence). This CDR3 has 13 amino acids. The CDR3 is CASQRARGTEAFF. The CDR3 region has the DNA TGTGCCAGCCAGAGGGCGCGAGGCACTGAAGCTTTCTTT.

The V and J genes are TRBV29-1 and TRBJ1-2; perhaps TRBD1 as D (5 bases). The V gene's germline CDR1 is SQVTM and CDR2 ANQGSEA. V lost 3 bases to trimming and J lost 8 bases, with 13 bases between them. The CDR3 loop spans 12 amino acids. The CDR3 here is CSVDQGLSGYTF. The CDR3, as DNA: TGCAGCGTTGATCAGGGTCTGAGCGGCTACACCTTC. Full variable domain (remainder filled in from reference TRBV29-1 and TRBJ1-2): SAVISQKPSRDICQRGTSLTIQCQVDSQVTMMFWYRQQPGQSLTLIATANQGSEATYESGFVIDKFPISRPNLTFSTLTVSNMSPEDSSIYLCSVDQGLSGYTFGSGTRLTVV.